This T cell receptor (beta chain) came from a study of blood T cell repertoires in COVID-19. As for the study in general: PBMCs, B-cell-depleted T cells, or T cells provided the cDNA or gDNA that made up the material.

Methods used by the authors: Estimated nucleated cell counts came from reference gene primer amplification. Profiled with immunoSEQ multiplex PCR; TCRdb holds only in-frame clones, not every one. That table gives V, J and clone size, and the DNA gave D and trimming. This sample has 100,000 to 150,000 clones, with roughly 84% found just once. Germline V CDR1 and CDR2: SGHKS, YYEKEE (reference sequence). The CDR3 runs 12 residues. Trimming cost V 6 bases and J 13 bases, with 16 bases left between them. This clonotype originated in a man in his sixties with acute or convalescent COVID-19. The gene calls are TRBV5-5 and TRBJ2-2, with D perhaps matching TRBD2 (5 bases). Input material: peripheral blood. The CDR3 coding sequence is TGTGCCAGCAACGCTAACAGCCGGGGGCTGTTTTTT. This sequence encodes CASNANSRGLFF.